Below, 5 T cell receptor beta chains from the same sample are listed, as sequenced in a study of T and B cells in COVID-19 patients. Multiplex PCR with BIOMED2 TRB-A/B primer pools amplified TRB rearrangements. TCRdb independently ran MiXCR on the multiplex PCR reads; one entry per CDR3 protein. The sample records 950 to 1,500 distinct CDR3 sequences, roughly 29% being singletons. From blood, about 250-500 ng of genomic DNA served as TRB template. The sample consisted of blood. Receptors originate from a human donor with active COVID-19.

V usage is TRBV6-2 or TRBV6-3 and J usage is TRBJ2-5; 13 bases are a match to TRBD2. CDR3 length: 16 amino acids. Germline V lookup: CDR1 MNHEY, CDR2 SVGEGT. Germline trimming cut 4 bases from V and 5 bases from J; bases unmatched to any gene: 7. The CDR3 sequence is CASSCAGTSGAETQYF. In DNA, the CDR3 is TGTGCCAGCAGTTGCGCCGGGACTAGCGGGGCTGAGACCCAGTACTTC.

V usage is TRBV4-2 and J usage is TRBJ2-3; TRBD2 might be the D (6 bases). Trimming removed 0 bases at V and 0 bases at J, with 13 bases between. Looked up from germline, CDR1 is LGHNA and CDR2 is YNFKEQ. This CDR3 comprises 17 residues. The CDR3 spells CASSQDSASESTDTQYF. The DNA of the CDR3 is TGTGCCAGCAGCCAAGATTCGGCTAGCGAAAGCACAGATACGCAGTATTTT.

By frequency in the sample, this clonotype is medium-sized (0.01 to 0.1%). The chain is built from TRBV6-1 and TRBJ1-1; 8 nucleotides agree with TRBD1. The junction had 5 bases not matched to a gene; V was cut back by 4 bases and J by 1 base. The CDR3 loop spans 15 amino acids. Looked up from germline, CDR1 is MNHNS and CDR2 is SASEGT. As DNA, the CDR3 is TGTGCCAGCAGTGCCCAGGGGGCAGGGAACACTGAAGCTTTCTTT. Encoded protein: CASSAQGAGNTEAFF.

The V call is TRBV2, the J call TRBJ2-1, with 10 bases that match TRBD1. CDR3 length: 13 residues. CDR1 is SNHLY, CDR2 FYNNEI, per germline. V shed 5 bases, J shed 8 bases, and the junction held 3 bases outside the gene matches. CDR3: CASSRQGAHEQFF. In DNA form, the CDR3 reads TGTGCCAGCAGTAGACAGGGGGCACATGAGCAGTTCTTC.

In this sample, this clonotype is medium-sized. The genes are TRBV5-4 and TRBJ1-4, with D perhaps matching TRBD1 (5 bases). Germline values: CDR1 SGHNT, CDR2 YYREEE (reference sequence). Trimming took 0 bases from V and 3 from J, leaving 15 bases between them. This CDR3 comprises 17 residues. The CDR3 region is CASSLGGGGTSNEKLFF. The CDR3 region has the DNA TGTGCCAGCAGCTTGGGGGGGGGGGGTACCTCTAATGAAAAACTGTTTTTT.